The clone carrying this T cell receptor beta chain was counted once. Its antigen remains unidentified. These data belong to a study of OX40 agonist ivuxolimab in advanced cancers. Looking at the study overall: Dose-escalation cases comprised hepatocellular carcinoma, melanoma, renal cell or head and neck cancer. Notes on the study in general: CD4+ and CD8+ blood T cells expanded clonally by week 6 at 0.1 to 3.0 mg/kg.

TCRdb's table, derived via immunoSEQ multiplex PCR, lists solely in-frame clones and lacks some. This table has tens of thousands of clones, around four fifths appearing once. CDR1 and CDR2 from the germline V gene are SGHVS and FNYEAQ. V was clipped by 0 bases and J by 7 bases, with 12 bases between them. The CDR3 has 14 amino acids. Material: CD4+ or CD8+ T cells sorted from blood, obtained in a trial of the OX40 agonist ivuxolimab. This receptor was taken from an adult with an advanced solid tumor such as melanoma, head and neck, liver or kidney cancer. This chain uses TRBV7-6 with TRBJ1-2; D is ambiguous. The CDR3 is CASSLAGQQGGYTF. The CDR3 DNA reads as TGTGCCAGCAGCTTAGCAGGGCAGCAAGGTGGCTACACCTTC.